The 4 T cell receptor beta chains given below trace back to one sample, sequenced in a study of blood T cell repertoires in COVID-19. Clones were sequenced by immunoSEQ multiplex PCR, and TCRdb holds only the in-frame ones, with some missing. The data show some 200,000 clones, about 90% seen once. The sequenced material came from peripheral blood. The receptors were sampled from a man in his fifties or sixties with active or convalescent COVID-19.

The V call is TRBV18, the J call TRBJ1-2; a possible D gene is TRBD1 (5 bases). This CDR3 region has 14 residues. In germline, CDR1 is KGHSH, CDR2 LQKENI. Trimming pared 3 bases from V and 13 bases from J, leaving 21 bases between. The CDR3: CASSPTTDVSVVTF. Written as DNA, the CDR3 is TGTGCCAGCTCACCCACGACAGATGTGAGTGTAGTCACCTTC.

The chain couples TRBV2 to TRBJ2-3; 9 bases align to TRBD2. Germline assignment: CDR1 SNHLY and CDR2 FYNNEI. Germline trimming cut 8 bases from V and 4 bases from J; bases unmatched to any gene: 10. The CDR3 runs 15 residues. In nucleotides, the CDR3 is TGTGCCAGCGACCTCGCGGGGGGGAATTCAGATACGCAGTATTTT. Its translation is CASDLAGGNSDTQYF. Drawing the rest from reference TRBV2 and TRBJ2-3, the complete variable domain is EPEVTQTPSHQVTQMGQEVILRCVPISNHLYFYWYRQILGQKVEFLVSFYNNEISEKSEIFDDQFSVERPDGSNFTLKIRSTKLEDSAMYFCASDLAGGNSDTQYFGPGTRLTVL.

The gene calls are TRBV29-1 and TRBJ2-7; 9 bases are shared with TRBD2. The CDR3 sequence is 15 residues long. Germline CDR1 reads SQVTM; CDR2 reads ANQGSEA. V lost 7 bases, J lost 3 bases, and 13 bases stayed unmatched. The CDR3 loop is CSDRMGSSGVYEQYF. Written as DNA, the CDR3 is TGCAGCGACCGGATGGGGTCTAGCGGGGTCTACGAGCAGTACTTC.

This chain connects TRBV11-2 to TRBJ1-1, with D possibly being TRBD1 (6 bases). Trimming left V 6 bases short and J 1 base short, with 9 bases between. The CDR3 spans 13 residues. CDR1 and CDR2 from the germline V gene are SGHAT and FQNNGV. CDR3 nucleotide sequence: TGTGCCAGCAGACAGGGACAGAACACTGAAGCTTTCTTT. Protein product: CASRQGQNTEAFF.